A single T cell receptor (beta chain) is shown here with its context. These data belong to a study of blood T cell repertoires in COVID-19. Overall study context: Acute and convalescent COVID-19 specimens originated in the United States, Italy and Spain.

Authors' methods: Amplification with reference gene primers provided the estimates of nucleated cell counts. The data were produced by immunoSEQ multiplex PCR, yet TCRdb's version contains in-frame clones alone and is incomplete. Clonal size and the V and J genes are those of that table, whereas D and trimming came from the DNA. Of more than 200,000 clones listed, approximately 90% are singletons. Participant age was roughly 18 to 90 years, and participants resided in roughly 24 US areas. This CDR3 is built from 13 residues. CDR1 is MGHDK, CDR2 SYGVNS, per germline. V shed 2 bases, J shed 6 bases, and the junction held 3 bases outside the gene matches.

The chain carries TRBV25-1 and TRBJ1-1; TRBD1 aligns across 7 bases. The clonotype comes from a woman in her 30s who had recovered from COVID-19. The sample comprised PBMCs or T cells enriched from blood (not recorded which). The DNA of the CDR3 is TGTGCCAGCAGTGAAACAGGGGCCGCTGAAGCTTTCTTT. Amino acid sequence: CASSETGAAEAFF. The full variable domain, completed using reference TRBV25-1 and TRBJ1-1, is EADIYQTPRYLVIGTGKKITLECSQTMGHDKMYWYQQDPGMELHLIHYSYGVNSTEKGDLSSESTVSRIRTEHFPLTLESARPSHTSQYLCASSETGAAEAFFGQGTRLTVV.